This T cell receptor beta chain comes out of a study of Ad26.COV2.S vaccination and SARS-CoV-2 variants. Turning to the study itself: Dosing was one shot or two shots 56 days apart.

On this clone: Antigen specificity is unknown.

Profiled with immunoSEQ multiplex PCR; TCRdb holds only in-frame clones, not every one. The repertoire includes about 680,000 clones, around 90% of them detected once, and over 1.3% sits in the top ten. Treatment of the sample: 15 to 20 received Ad26.COV2.S at low or high dose, single or two shots; about 5 received placebo; per-sample allocation not given. Vaccine and placebo recipients were sampled on day 63 after the first injection. The study used a vaccine consisting of an Ad26 vector that expressed Wuhan-strain SARS-CoV-2 spike. Study results and caveats: Vaccinated and placebo-treated recipients had similar non-spike TCR breadth.

V was cut by 3 bases and J by 5 bases, with 11 bases left in between. CDR1 is LNHDA and CDR2 is SQIVND in the germline V gene (reference sequence). CDR3 length equals 14 residues. The TCR comes from a person between 18 and 65 years old who received the Ad26.COV2.S COVID-19 vaccine or a placebo. The specimen comprised peripheral blood, sampled in a trial of Ad26.COV2.S vaccine versus placebo. The V and J genes are TRBV19 and TRBJ2-1, with D unresolved. The CDR3 sequence is CASSIWVVNNEQFF. The DNA of the CDR3 is TGTGCCAGTAGTATTTGGGTCGTGAACAATGAGCAGTTCTTC.